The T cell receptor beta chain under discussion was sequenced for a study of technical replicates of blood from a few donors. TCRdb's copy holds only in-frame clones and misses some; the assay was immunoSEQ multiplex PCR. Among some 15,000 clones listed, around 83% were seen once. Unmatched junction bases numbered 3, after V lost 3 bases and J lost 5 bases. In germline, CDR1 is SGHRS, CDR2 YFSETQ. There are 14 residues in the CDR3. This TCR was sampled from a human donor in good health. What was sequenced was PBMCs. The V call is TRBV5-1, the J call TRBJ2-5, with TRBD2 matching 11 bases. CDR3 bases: TGCGCCAGCAGCTCGACTAGCGGGAAGGAGACCCAGTACTTC. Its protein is CASSSTSGKETQYF.